Below are 27 T cell receptor beta chains sequenced from a single sample in a study of a mutant IDH1 vaccine in newly diagnosed glioma. TCRdb's copy holds only in-frame clones and misses some; the assay was immunoSEQ multiplex PCR. This table has tens of thousands of clones, 60% to 75% appearing once. Antigens for these TCRs are unknown. The time point denotes: week 35, safety follow-up. In every dose of vaccine, 300 ug of mutant IDH1 20-mer peptide was given alongside topical imiquimod. This material consisted of PBMCs, taken from a glioma patient whose treatment included an IDH1 peptide vaccine. The origin of the receptors is a man aged 50 to 59 with glioma.

The table lists this clone with a count of one. The V call is TRBV5-1, the J call TRBJ2-4, with D maybe TRBD1 (6 bases). The V end lost 0 bases, the J end lost 6 bases, and 13 bases lay between the germline ends. Germline CDR1 is SGHRS and CDR2 is YFSETQ. CDR3 size: 15 residues. The CDR3 nucleotides read TGCGCCAGCAGCTTGGGGAGGACAGACCTAAACATTCAGTACTTC. The encoded protein is CASSLGRTDLNIQYF.

There are a few counts of this clone. The chain carries TRBV7-9 and TRBJ1-5, with a weak D call TRBD1 (5 bases). V lost 2 bases and J 5 bases, leaving 7 bases between the germline ends. The CDR3 has 13 amino acids. CDR1 SEHNR and CDR2 FQNEAQ come from the germline V gene (reference sequence). CDR3 residues: CASSLQGDQPQHF. CDR3 nucleotides: TGTGCCAGCAGCTTACAGGGTGATCAGCCCCAGCATTTT.

The J gene is TRBJ1-5, the V gene TRBV7-2; no clear D gene. The germline gives CDR1 SGHTA, CDR2 FQGNSA. Trimming left V 1 base short and J 7 bases short, with 5 bases between. The CDR3 is 12 amino acids. The CDR3 is CASSLVGQPQHF. DNA for the CDR3: TGTGCCAGCAGCTTAGTGGGGCAGCCCCAGCATTTT.

This sequence joins TRBV4-1 and TRBJ1-5, with TRBD1 identical over 7 bases. J was trimmed by 3 bases and V by 5 bases; bases with no gene match: 4. This CDR3 region has 14 residues. In germline, CDR1 is MGHRA, CDR2 YSYEKL. CDR3 coding DNA: TGCGCCAGCAGCACGGGACAGAACAATCAGCCCCAGCATTTT. Its protein product is CASSTGQNNQPQHF.

This clone has a count of ten or more. The chain is built from TRBV7-9 and TRBJ1-1; tentative D call: TRBD1 (5 bases). Trimming cost V 1 base and J 1 base, with 7 bases left between them. This CDR3 spans 14 amino acids. Germline V gene lookup returns CDR1 SEHNR and CDR2 FQNEAQ (reference sequence). CDR3 sequence: CASSLVQGNTEAFF. In DNA, the CDR3 is TGTGCCAGCAGCTTAGTTCAGGGGAACACTGAAGCTTTCTTT. Full variable domain (rest looked up from reference TRBV7-9 and TRBJ1-1): DTGVSQNPRHKITKRGQNVTFRCDPISEHNRLYWYRQTLGQGPEFLTYFQNEAQLEKSRLLSDRFSAERPKGSFSTLEIQRTEQGDSAMYLCASSLVQGNTEAFFGQGTRLTVV.

DNA of the CDR3: TGCACCAGCAGCCCCGGGGGTCCGGGCGGTCAGCCCCAGCATTTT. It specifies CTSSPGGPGGQPQHF. The chain recombines TRBV1 with TRBJ1-5. TRBV1 has pseudogene status. CDR3 length: 15 residues.

This chain links TRBV4-1 with TRBJ2-1; D unresolved. With 1 base removed from V and 5 bases from J, the gap between germline ends came to 12 bases. Per the germline V gene, CDR1 is MGHRA and CDR2 is YSYEKL. The CDR3 has 15 residues. The CDR3 loop is CASSQVFTVDNEQFF. In DNA, the CDR3 is TGCGCCAGCAGCCAAGTCTTCACAGTCGACAATGAGCAGTTCTTC.

This clone was seen at least ten times. V usage is TRBV7-9 and J usage is TRBJ2-7, with 7 bases fitting TRBD1. The CDR3 sequence is 14 residues long. The J segment lost 0 bases and the V segment lost 6 bases, leaving 5 bases of the junction unmatched. Germline V CDR1 and CDR2: SEHNR, FQNEAQ (reference sequence). Written as DNA, the CDR3 is TGTGCCAGCAGAAACGGACAGGACTCCTACGAGCAGTACTTC. Residues: CASRNGQDSYEQYF.

V usage is TRBV5-6 and J usage is TRBJ2-7, with D maybe TRBD2 (6 bases). From germline, CDR1 is SGHDT and CDR2 YYEEEE. Trimming pared 0 bases from V and 6 bases from J, leaving 10 bases between. The CDR3 totals 13 residues. As DNA, the CDR3 is TGTGCCAGCAGCTTGGTGGCGGGGACCGAGCAGTACTTC. Its translation: CASSLVAGTEQYF.

The chain couples TRBV29-1 to TRBJ2-7, with 7 bases identical to TRBD2. From germline, CDR1 is SQVTM and CDR2 ANQGSEA. This CDR3 is built from 12 residues. V lost 7 bases and J lost 7; bases outside the gene matches: 10. The chain's CDR3 is CSAETSLLEQYF. CDR3 sequence (DNA): TGCAGCGCTGAGACTAGCCTCCTTGAGCAGTACTTC.

Comment on this clone: A junction end diverges from the germline sequence, so it may reflect a read error. The chain employs TRBV29-1 and TRBJ2-1, with 7 bases that match TRBD1. Germline loops: CDR1 SQVTM, CDR2 ANQGSEA. There are 12 residues in the CDR3. The CDR3 reads CSVRDRVTSWVF. CDR3 coding DNA: TGCAGCGTTCGAGACAGGGTCACTTCGTGGGTCTTC.

In regard to this clone: The junction shows a germline mismatch at one end, possibly a read error. The rearrangement joins TRBV27 to TRBJ2-7, with a weak D call TRBD1 (5 bases). The CDR3 runs to 13 residues. Germline assignment: CDR1 MNHEY and CDR2 SMNVEV (reference sequence). Here the CDR3 reads CASSLSQGYEQYF. The CDR3, as DNA: TGTGCCAGCAGTCTATCTCAGGGCTACGAGCAGTACTTC.

The V gene is TRBV30, the J gene TRBJ1-3; TRBD1 aligns across 7 bases. Looked up from germline, CDR1 is GTSNPN and CDR2 is SVGIG (reference sequence). J gave up 4 bases and V 0 bases, and 12 bases lay outside the gene matches. This CDR3 is built from 17 residues. This CDR3 is CAWSVRGQTLRGNTIYF. CDR3 in DNA: TGTGCCTGGAGTGTACGGGGACAGACTTTAAGGGGAAACACCATATATTTT.

V usage is TRBV9 and J usage is TRBJ2-1; 8 bases align to TRBD2. Per the germline V gene, CDR1 is SGDLS and CDR2 is YYNGEE. This CDR3 has 14 amino acids. V was pared by 3 bases and J by 9 bases, with 8 bases of the junction left unmatched. CDR3 residues: CASSATGTSGEQFF. CDR3 sequence (DNA): TGTGCCAGCAGCGCCACCGGGACTAGTGGTGAGCAGTTCTTC.

The chain has TRBV2 and TRBJ1-5; no reliable D call. The CDR3 loop spans 13 amino acids. V gave up 4 bases and J gave up 7 bases, with 11 bases separating them. Germline-derived CDR1 and CDR2 are SNHLY and FYNNEI. The CDR3 region is CASSVTASQPQHF. In nucleotides, the CDR3 is TGTGCCAGCAGTGTCACAGCGAGCCAGCCCCAGCATTTT.

V and J are TRBV19 and TRBJ2-5, with TRBD1 identical over 7 bases. Germline V gene sequence: CDR1 LNHDA, CDR2 SQIVND (reference sequence). Trimming at V came to 2 bases and at J to 4 bases, leaving 1 base not matched to a gene. The CDR3 is made up of 13 amino acids. The CDR3 coding sequence is TGTGCCAGTAGTATAAACAGGGGAGAGACCCAGTACTTC. It is translated as CASSINRGETQYF.

The rearrangement joins TRBV6-5 to TRBJ2-2; D might be TRBD1 or TRBD2, each matching 5 bases. V gave up 7 bases and J gave up 4 bases, with 10 bases separating them. CDR3 length equals 13 residues. Looked up from germline, CDR1 is MNHEY and CDR2 is SVGAGI. The CDR3 loop reads CASTHGGTGELFF. For the CDR3, the DNA is TGTGCCAGCACCCATGGGGGCACCGGGGAGCTGTTTTTT.

This clone came up a few times. The chain uses TRBV5-4 and TRBJ1-4; D gene unclear. The CDR3 is made up of 16 amino acids. Germline-derived CDR1 and CDR2 are SGHNT and YYREEE (reference sequence). Trimming took 4 bases from V and 4 from J, leaving 17 bases between them. For the CDR3, the DNA is TGTGCCAGCAGCCTGAAGTCAATCTGGGGTAATGAAAAACTGTTTTTT. The encoded protein is CASSLKSIWGNEKLFF.

The chain links TRBV4-2 to TRBJ2-1, with 10 bases lining up with TRBD2. This CDR3 region has 16 residues. V lost 0 bases and J lost 8; bases outside the gene matches: 7. Per the germline V gene, CDR1 is LGHNA and CDR2 is YNFKEQ. CDR3: CASSQDGSGGADEQFF. Here the CDR3 DNA reads TGTGCCAGCAGCCAAGATGGGAGCGGGGGGGCGGATGAGCAGTTCTTC.

V and J are TRBV7-2 and TRBJ1-1, with unresolved D. This CDR3 comprises 12 residues. CDR1 and CDR2 (germline): SGHTA, FQGNSA. V gave up 3 bases and J gave up 2 bases, with 4 bases separating them. The CDR3 is CASSFGNTEAFF. For the CDR3, the DNA is TGTGCCAGCAGCTTTGGCAACACTGAAGCTTTCTTT.

The chain recombines TRBV6-1 with TRBJ2-7; D is uncertain. The V and J ends lost 2 bases and 0 bases respectively, with 5 bases between them. CDR1 and CDR2 from the germline V gene are MNHNS and SASEGT. The CDR3 is 13 residues long. As DNA, the CDR3 is TGTGCCAGCAGTGAAACGGGCTCCTACGAGCAGTACTTC. It yields the protein CASSETGSYEQYF.

CDR3 sequence (DNA): TGCGCCAGCAGCCCTCTACAGGGTGAAGAGCAGTACTTC. Amino acid sequence: CASSPLQGEEQYF. The chain employs TRBV5-1 and TRBJ2-7; possibly TRBD1 for D (6 bases). The CDR3 runs to 13 residues. Trimming cost V 4 bases and J 7 bases, with 15 bases left between them. From germline, CDR1 is SGHRS and CDR2 YFSETQ.

The genes are TRBV30 and TRBJ2-7; D call uncertain. There are 15 residues in the CDR3. Trimming pared 1 base from V and 0 bases from J, leaving 13 bases between. Germline values: CDR1 GTSNPN, CDR2 SVGIG (reference sequence). The chain's CDR3 is CAWSDRGLSSYEQYF. The DNA of the CDR3 is TGTGCCTGGAGTGATAGAGGTCTTAGCTCCTACGAGCAGTACTTC.

This chain links TRBV4-2 with TRBJ2-1; D uncertain. Trimming took 4 bases from V and 9 from J, leaving 10 bases between them. CDR3 size: 12 residues. In germline, CDR1 is LGHNA, CDR2 YNFKEQ. The CDR3: CASSLREPEQFF. The CDR3 DNA reads as TGTGCCAGCAGCCTACGCGAACCTGAGCAGTTCTTC.

This chain uses TRBV30 with TRBJ2-2; D not resolved. The V end lost 2 bases, the J end lost 5 bases, and 6 bases lay between the germline ends. CDR1 is GTSNPN, CDR2 SVGIG, per germline (reference sequence). This CDR3 has 12 residues. CDR3 nucleotides: TGTGCCTGGAGTCTGCGGACCGGGGAGCTGTTTTTT. Encoded protein: CAWSLRTGELFF.

The rearrangement joins TRBV7-2 to TRBJ1-5; D unclear. Trimming shortened V by 1 base and J by 7 bases, and 8 bases separated the two germline ends. The germline CDR1 and CDR2 sequences are SGHTA and FQGNSA. The CDR3 runs to 13 residues. The CDR3 is CASSLVQAQPQHF. The CDR3 DNA reads as TGTGCCAGCAGCTTAGTTCAGGCCCAGCCCCAGCATTTT.

The V and J genes are TRBV6-5 and TRBJ2-3, with a weak D call TRBD1 (5 bases). V lost 5 bases and J lost 6, with 9 bases in between. This CDR3 is 12 amino acids long. From germline, CDR1 is MNHEY and CDR2 SVGAGI. The chain's CDR3 is CASSQNRDTQYF. The CDR3 region has the DNA TGTGCCAGCAGTCAGAACAGGGATACGCAGTATTTT.